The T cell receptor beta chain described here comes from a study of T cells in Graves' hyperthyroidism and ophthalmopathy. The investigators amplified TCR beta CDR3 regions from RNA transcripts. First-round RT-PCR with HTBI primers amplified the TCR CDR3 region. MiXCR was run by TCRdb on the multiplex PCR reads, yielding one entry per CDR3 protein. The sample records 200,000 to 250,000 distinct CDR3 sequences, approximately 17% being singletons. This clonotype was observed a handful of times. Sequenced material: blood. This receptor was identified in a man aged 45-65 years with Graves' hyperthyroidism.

CDR3 protein: CASSVQGRDYGYTF. Written as DNA, the CDR3 is TGCGCCAGCAGCGTACAGGGTAGAGACTATGGCTACACCTTC. The V and J genes are TRBV5-1 and TRBJ1-2, with D possibly matching TRBD1 (6 bases). Germline CDR1 is SGHRS and CDR2 is YFSETQ. V shed 4 bases and J shed 3 bases, with 13 bases lying between them. The CDR3 runs 14 residues.